This T cell receptor (beta chain) is from a study of blood T cell repertoires in COVID-19. Whole-study context: There were acute and convalescent COVID-19 samples, and they came from the United States, Italy and Spain.

A Seattle source enrolled patients during active infection and followed them longitudinally. How the authors handled the data: Amplified reference gene primers provided the basis for estimating nucleated cell counts. This table comes from immunoSEQ multiplex PCR, and its TCRdb copy is limited to in-frame clones, with some not included. For V, J and clone size, that table is used; D and trimming come from the DNA. The sample records 250,000 to 400,000 clones, roughly 88% being singletons. This CDR3 has 11 residues. Deletions cut 6 bases from V and 0 bases from J, with 2 bases between. Germline values: CDR1 SQVTM, CDR2 ANQGSEA. This clone came up once.

This TCR was recovered from a woman between 25 and 40 years old with COVID-19, enrolled during active disease. V is TRBV29-1 and J is TRBJ2-2; no reliable D call. Material for sequencing was peripheral blood. CDR3 DNA: TGCAGCGTCACGAACACCGGGGAGCTGTTTTTT. Translated, it gives CSVTNTGELFF.